The clone carrying this T cell receptor (beta chain) turned up a few times. The entry originates in a study of blood T cell repertoires in COVID-19. As for the study in general: Both acute and convalescent COVID-19 samples were obtained from the United States, Italy and Spain. T cells, B-cell-depleted T cells, or PBMCs provided the cDNA or gDNA that served as material.

Germline values: CDR1 MDHEN, CDR2 SYDVKM. Trimming removed 7 bases from V and 2 bases from J, with 12 bases in between. There are 13 residues in the CDR3. In the original analysis: Amplification of reference gene primers provided the estimated nucleated cell counts. Data came from immunoSEQ multiplex PCR; TCRdb stores just in-frame clones and leaves some out. V, J and clone size are those of that table, while D and trimming were read from the DNA. The table has 220,000 or so clones, 75% to 85% seen once. Sequencing was done on a sample of peripheral blood. This sequence originates from a woman aged 80 or over with COVID-19, enrolled during active disease. The V gene is TRBV28, the J gene TRBJ2-7, with D unclear. CDR3 nucleotide sequence: TGTGCCAGCACGGTAAAAGCCCCCTACGAGCAGTACTTC. It yields the protein CASTVKAPYEQYF. Full variable domain (remainder filled in from reference TRBV28 and TRBJ2-7): DVKVTQSSRYLVKRTGEKVFLECVQDMDHENMFWYRQDPGLGLRLIYFSYDVKMKEKGDIPEGYSVSREKKERFSLILESASTNQTSMYLCASTVKAPYEQYFGPGTRLTVT.